A selection of T cell receptor beta chains follows, all from one sample in a study of cytomegalovirus exposure and HLA in healthy donors. Generated by immunoSEQ multiplex PCR, the TCRdb table keeps only in-frame clones and is missing some. The sample lists under 200,000 clones, about 81% occurring once. Sequenced: PBMCs. Receptor source: a woman in her twenties or thirties in good health and CMV-seronegative. Both conserved end residues are trimmed from each CDR3. Size is omitted from some rows. Given values are once, few, many or a class for expanded clones.

cdr3_aa v_call clone_size
ASSRDISTDTQY TRBV10-1 .
ASSRPGQGTTQY TRBV25-1 .
ASSPRTGLINEQY TRBV11-2 .
AFLPGSPLH TRBV30 .
ASSERQRNSPLH TRBV2 once
ASSLRGGYGYT TRBV27 .
ATSRDLQGGRGYT TRBV15 .
ASAQGKGFEQY TRBV27 .
ASSLLGSGTGVNSPLH TRBV28 .
ASSPTGIETQY TRBV2 .
ATAGLPENEQF TRBV6-5 .
ASSSRAGRGSYEQY TRBV5-4 .
ASSQDSSGEYYEQY TRBV4-1 once
AIRTSGRAGDTQY TRBV6-6 few
AAGTANEQF TRBV2 once
ASRTGTDYSNQPQH TRBV6-6 .
SVDGGGFGSGANVLT TRBV29-1 .
ASSGVRGGETQY TRBV9 .
ASRSSAAFYEQY TRBV6-6 .
ASSLSGLEQY TRBV5-8 .
AWSPTGLTTEAF TRBV30 .
ASSHGLEVGELF TRBV4-2 few
SVGTGTNYGYT TRBV29-1 .
ASSPSAGRGDTEAF TRBV18 .
ASSPGSSYNSPLH TRBV11-2 .
ASSGRTGGSEAF TRBV9 .
ASTPTTGRNTEAF TRBV10-1 few
AWSVRGNEQF TRBV30 .
ASSRGSGGTSYEQY TRBV7-2 .
ASSYSASAFGGELF TRBV6-6 .
ASSSPQIYEQY TRBV7-2 .
ASSRTGTSSYEQY TRBV5-1 .